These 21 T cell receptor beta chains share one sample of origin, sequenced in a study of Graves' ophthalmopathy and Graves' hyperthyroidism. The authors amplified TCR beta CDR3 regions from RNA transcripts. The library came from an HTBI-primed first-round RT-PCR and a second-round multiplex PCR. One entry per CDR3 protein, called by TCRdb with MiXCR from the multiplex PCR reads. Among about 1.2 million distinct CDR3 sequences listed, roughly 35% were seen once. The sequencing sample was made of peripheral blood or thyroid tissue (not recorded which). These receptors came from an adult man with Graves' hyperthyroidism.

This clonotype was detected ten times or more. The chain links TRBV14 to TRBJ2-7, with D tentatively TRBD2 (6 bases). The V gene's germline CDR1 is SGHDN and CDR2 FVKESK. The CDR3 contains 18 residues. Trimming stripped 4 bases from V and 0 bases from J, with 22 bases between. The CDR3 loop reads CASSLNEDLAYSSYEQYF. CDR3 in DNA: TGTGCCAGCAGCCTTAACGAGGACCTAGCGTATAGCTCCTACGAGCAGTACTTC.

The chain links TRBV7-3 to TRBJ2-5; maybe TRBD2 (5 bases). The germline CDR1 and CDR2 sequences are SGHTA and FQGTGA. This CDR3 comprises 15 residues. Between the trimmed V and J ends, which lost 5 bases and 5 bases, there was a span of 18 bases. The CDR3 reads CASSLGLSGSETQYF. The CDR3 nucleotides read TGTGCCAGCAGCCTCGGACTTTCGGGATCTGAGACCCAGTACTTC.

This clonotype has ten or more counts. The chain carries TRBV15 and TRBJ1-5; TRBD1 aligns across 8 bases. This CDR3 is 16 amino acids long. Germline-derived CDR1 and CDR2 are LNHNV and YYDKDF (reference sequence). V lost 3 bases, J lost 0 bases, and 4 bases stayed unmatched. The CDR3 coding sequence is TGTGCCACCAGCAGTGGACAGGGCGTTAGCAATCAGCCCCAGCATTTT. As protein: CATSSGQGVSNQPQHF.

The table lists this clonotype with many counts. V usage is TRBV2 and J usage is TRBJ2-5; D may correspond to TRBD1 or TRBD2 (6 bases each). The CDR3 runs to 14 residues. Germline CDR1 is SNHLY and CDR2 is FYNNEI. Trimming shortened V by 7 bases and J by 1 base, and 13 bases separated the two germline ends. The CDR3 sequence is CASTEGGSQETQYF. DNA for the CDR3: TGTGCCAGCACCGAGGGGGGCTCCCAAGAGACCCAGTACTTC.

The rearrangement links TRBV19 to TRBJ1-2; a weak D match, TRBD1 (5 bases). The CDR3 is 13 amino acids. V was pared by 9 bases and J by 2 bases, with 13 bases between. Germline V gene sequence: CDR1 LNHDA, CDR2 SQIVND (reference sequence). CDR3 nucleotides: TGTGCCAGCCGAAGCTGGGACAACTATGGCTACACCTTC. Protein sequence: CASRSWDNYGYTF.

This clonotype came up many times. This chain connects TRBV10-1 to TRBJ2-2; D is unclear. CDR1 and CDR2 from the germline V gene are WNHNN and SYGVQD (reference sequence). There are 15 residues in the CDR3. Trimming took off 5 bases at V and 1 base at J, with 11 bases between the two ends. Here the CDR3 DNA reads TGCGCCAGCAGTATATCGTCGAGGAACACCGGGGAGCTGTTTTTT. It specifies CASSISSRNTGELFF.

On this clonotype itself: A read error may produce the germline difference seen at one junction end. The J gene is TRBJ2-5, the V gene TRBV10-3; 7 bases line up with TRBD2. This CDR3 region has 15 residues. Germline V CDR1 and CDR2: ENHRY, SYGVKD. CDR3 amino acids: CASSSLGGSGETQYF. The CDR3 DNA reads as TGTGCCAGCAGTTCGTTGGGCGGGAGTGGAGAGACCCAGTACTTC.

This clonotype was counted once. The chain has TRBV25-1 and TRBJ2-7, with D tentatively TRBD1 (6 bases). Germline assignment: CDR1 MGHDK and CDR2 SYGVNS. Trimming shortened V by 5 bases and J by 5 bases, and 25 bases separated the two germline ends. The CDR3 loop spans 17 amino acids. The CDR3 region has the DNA TGTGCCAGCAGTACTCGGCAGGGGCACTATATCCGGGACGAGCAGTACTTC. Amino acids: CASSTRQGHYIRDEQYF.

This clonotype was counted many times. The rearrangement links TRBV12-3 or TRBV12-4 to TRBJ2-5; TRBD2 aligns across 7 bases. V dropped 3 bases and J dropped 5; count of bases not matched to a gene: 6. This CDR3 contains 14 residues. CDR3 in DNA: TGTGCCAGCAGTTTTCTCCGAGCGGGGGAGACCCAGTACTTC. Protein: CASSFLRAGETQYF.

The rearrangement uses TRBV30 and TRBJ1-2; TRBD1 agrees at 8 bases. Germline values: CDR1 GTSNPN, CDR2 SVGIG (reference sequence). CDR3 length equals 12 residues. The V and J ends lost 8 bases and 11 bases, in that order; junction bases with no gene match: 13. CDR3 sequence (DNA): TGTGCCCACGAACAGGGGGTGGAGGGGTACACCTTC. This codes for CAHEQGVEGYTF.

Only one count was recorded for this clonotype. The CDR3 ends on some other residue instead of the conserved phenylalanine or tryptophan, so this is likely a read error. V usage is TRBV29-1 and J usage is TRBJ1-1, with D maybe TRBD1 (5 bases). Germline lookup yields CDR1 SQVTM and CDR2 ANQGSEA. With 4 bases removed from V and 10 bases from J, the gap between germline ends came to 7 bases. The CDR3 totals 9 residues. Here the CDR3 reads CSVAGTAFS. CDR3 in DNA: TGCAGCGTTGCCGGGACAGCTTTCTCT.

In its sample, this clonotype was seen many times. The DNA for the CDR3 is TGTGCCAGCAGTTACTCCCGACAGGCCAACTACGAGCAGTACTTC. Encoded protein: CASSYSRQANYEQYF. The chain employs TRBV6-5 and TRBJ2-7, with TRBD1 as a possible D gene (6 bases). This CDR3 is 15 amino acids long. The V end was cut by 0 bases, the J end by 3 bases, with 12 bases between. Germline V gene lookup returns CDR1 MNHEY and CDR2 SVGAGI.

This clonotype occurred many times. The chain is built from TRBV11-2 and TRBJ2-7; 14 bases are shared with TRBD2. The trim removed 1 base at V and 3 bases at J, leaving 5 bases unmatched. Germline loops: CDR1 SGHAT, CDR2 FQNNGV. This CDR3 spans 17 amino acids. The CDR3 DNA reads TGTGCCAGCAGCTTAGCCCGGACTAGCGGGAGGAGCTACGAGCAGTACTTC. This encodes CASSLARTSGRSYEQYF.

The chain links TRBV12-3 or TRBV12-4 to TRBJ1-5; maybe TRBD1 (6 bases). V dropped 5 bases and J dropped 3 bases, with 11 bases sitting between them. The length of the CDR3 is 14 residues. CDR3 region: CASSPTGFNQPQHF. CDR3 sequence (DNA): TGTGCCAGCAGTCCCACAGGGTTCAATCAGCCCCAGCATTTT.

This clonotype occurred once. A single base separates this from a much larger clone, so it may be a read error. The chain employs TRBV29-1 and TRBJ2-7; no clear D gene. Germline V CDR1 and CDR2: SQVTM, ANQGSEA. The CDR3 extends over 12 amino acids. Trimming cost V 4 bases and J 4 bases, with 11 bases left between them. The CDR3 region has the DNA TGCAGCGTTGCGGGCAGCAAATACGAGCAGTACTTC. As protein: CSVAGSKYEQYF.

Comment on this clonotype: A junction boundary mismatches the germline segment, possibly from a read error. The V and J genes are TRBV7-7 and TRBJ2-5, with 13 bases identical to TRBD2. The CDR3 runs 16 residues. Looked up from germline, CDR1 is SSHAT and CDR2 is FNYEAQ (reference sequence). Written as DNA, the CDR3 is TGTGCTAGCAGCGTAGGACTAGCGGGAGCTACAGAGACCCAGTACTTC. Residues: CASSVGLAGATETQYF.

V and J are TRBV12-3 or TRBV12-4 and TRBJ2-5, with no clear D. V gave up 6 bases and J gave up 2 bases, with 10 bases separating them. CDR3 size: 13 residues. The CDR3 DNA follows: TGTGCCAGCAGAGACTTATCACAAGAGACCCAGTACTTC. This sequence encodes CASRDLSQETQYF.

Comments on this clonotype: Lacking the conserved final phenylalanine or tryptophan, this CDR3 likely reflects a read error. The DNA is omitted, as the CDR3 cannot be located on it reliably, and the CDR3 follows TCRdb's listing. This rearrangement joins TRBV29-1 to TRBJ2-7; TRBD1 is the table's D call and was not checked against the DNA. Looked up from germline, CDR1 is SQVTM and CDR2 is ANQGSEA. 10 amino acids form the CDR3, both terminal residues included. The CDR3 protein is CSVEDLGRTS.

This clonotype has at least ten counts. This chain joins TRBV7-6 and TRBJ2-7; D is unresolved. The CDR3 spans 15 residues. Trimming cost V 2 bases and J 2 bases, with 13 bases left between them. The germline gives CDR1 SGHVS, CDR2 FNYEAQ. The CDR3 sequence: CASSLNPGPAYEQYF. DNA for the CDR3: TGTGCCAGCAGCTTAAACCCCGGACCAGCCTACGAGCAGTACTTC. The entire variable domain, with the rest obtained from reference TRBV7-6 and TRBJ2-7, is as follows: GAGVSQSPRYKVTKRGQDVALRCDPISGHVSLYWYRQALGQGPEFLTYFNYEAQQDKSGLPNDRFSAERPEGSISTLTIQRTEQRDSAMYRCASSLNPGPAYEQYFGPGTRLTVT.

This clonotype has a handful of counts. The DNA for the CDR3 is TGTGCCAGCAGCTTACCGGGGTCTTCGAATTCACCCCTCCACTTT. Amino acids: CASSLPGSSNSPLHF. The rearrangement uses TRBV5-8 and TRBJ1-6; D gene ambiguous. This CDR3 is 15 amino acids long. Germline CDR1 is SGHTS and CDR2 is YDEGEE. Trimming cost V 2 bases and J 7 bases, with 13 bases left between them.

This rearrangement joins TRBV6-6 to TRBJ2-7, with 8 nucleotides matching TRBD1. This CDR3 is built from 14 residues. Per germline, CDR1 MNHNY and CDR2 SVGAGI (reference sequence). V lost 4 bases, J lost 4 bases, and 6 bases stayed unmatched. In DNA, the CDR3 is TGTGCCAGCAGTTCGACAGGGGTCAGATACGAGCAGTACTTC. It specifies CASSSTGVRYEQYF.